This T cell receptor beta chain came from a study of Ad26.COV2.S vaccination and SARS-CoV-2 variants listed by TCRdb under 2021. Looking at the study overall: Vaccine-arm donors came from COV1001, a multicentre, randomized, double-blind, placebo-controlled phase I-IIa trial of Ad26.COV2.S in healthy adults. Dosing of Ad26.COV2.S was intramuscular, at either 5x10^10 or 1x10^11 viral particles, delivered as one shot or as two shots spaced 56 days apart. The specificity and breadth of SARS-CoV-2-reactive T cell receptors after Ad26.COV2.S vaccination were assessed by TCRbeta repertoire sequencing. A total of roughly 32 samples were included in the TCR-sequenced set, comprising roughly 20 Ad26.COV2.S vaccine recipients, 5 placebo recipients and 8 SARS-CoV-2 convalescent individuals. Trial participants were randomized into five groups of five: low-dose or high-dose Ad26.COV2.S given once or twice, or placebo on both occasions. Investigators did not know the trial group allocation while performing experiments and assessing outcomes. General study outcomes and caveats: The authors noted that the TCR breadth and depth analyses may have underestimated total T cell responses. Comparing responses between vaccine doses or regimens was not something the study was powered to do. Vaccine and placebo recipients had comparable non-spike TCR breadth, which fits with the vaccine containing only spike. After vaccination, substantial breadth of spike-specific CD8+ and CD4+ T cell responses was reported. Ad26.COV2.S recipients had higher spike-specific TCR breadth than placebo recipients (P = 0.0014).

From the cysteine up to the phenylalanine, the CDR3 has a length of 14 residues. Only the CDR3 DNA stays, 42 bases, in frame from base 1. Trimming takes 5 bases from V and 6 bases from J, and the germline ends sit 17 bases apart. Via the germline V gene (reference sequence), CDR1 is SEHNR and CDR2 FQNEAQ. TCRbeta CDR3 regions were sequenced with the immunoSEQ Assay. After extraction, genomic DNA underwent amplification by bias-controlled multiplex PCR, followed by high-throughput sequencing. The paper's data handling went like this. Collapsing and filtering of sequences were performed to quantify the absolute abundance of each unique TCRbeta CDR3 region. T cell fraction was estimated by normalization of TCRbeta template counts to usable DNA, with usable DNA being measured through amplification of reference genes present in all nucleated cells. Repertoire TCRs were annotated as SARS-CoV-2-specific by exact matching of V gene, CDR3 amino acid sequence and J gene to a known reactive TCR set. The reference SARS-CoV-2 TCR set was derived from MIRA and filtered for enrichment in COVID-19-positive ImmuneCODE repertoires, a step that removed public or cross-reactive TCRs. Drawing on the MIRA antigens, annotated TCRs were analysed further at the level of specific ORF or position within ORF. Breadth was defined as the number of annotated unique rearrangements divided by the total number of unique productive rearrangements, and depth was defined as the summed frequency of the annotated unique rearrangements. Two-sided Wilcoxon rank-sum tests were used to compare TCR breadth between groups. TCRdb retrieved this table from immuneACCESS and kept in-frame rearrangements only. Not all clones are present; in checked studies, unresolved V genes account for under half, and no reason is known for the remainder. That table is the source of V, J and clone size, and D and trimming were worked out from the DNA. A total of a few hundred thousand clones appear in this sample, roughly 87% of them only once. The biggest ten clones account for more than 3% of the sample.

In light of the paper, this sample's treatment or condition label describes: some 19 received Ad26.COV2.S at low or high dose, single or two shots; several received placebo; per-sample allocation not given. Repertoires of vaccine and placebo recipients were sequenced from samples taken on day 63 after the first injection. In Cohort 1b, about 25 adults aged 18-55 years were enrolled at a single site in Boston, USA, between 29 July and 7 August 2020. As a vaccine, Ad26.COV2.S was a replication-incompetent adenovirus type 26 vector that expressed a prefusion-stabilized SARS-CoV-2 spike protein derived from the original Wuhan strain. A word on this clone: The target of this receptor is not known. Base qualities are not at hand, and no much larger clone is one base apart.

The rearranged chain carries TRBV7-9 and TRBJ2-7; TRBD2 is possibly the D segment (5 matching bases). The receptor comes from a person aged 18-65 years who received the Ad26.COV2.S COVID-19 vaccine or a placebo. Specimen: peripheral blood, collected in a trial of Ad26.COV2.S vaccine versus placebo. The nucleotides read TGTGCCAGCAGCCCCTCCGCTAGCATGGGCGAGCAGTACTTC. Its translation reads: CASSPSASMGEQYF.